This T cell receptor beta chain was captured in a study of shared clonotypes between healthy human individuals. Naive CD8 cells lacked CD45RO, underwent positive selection for CCR7 and left out terminally differentiated effector memory CD45RA+ cells. The assay was immunoSEQ multiplex PCR, and TCRdb's table has in-frame clones only and misses some. Of roughly 850,000 clones listed, around 96% are singletons. Trimming took off 3 bases at V and 2 bases at J, with 13 bases between the two ends. CDR1 is MNHNS, CDR2 SASEGT, per germline. CDR3 size: 16 residues. Sequencing input: naive CD8+ T cells sorted from blood. This sequence joins TRBV6-1 and TRBJ2-2, with D perhaps matching TRBD1 (6 bases). This clonotype originated in a man in his thirties or forties in good health. The DNA of the CDR3 is TGTGCCAGCAGTGACCGGGACACCTCAAACACCGGGGAGCTGTTTTTT. This encodes CASSDRDTSNTGELFF.